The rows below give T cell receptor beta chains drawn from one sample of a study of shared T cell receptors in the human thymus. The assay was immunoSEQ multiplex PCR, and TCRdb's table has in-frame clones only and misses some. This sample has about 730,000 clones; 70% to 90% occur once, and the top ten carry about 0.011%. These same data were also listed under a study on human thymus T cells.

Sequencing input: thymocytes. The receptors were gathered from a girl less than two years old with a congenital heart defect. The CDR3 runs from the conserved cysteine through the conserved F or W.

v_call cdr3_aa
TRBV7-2 CASSQTATNEKLFF
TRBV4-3 CASSQGWDRGREKLFF
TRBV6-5 CASSARGRTEAFF
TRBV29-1 CSTTNRDRGTEAFF
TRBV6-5 CASRHIPSVTDTQYF
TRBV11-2 CASSLYRQGWMNTEAFF
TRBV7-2 CASSLAPGTGGLTQPQHF
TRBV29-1 CSVGGPPGNQPQHF
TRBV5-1 CASSSQSGGGLKGNTDTQYF
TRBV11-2 CASSLGRLVSETQYF
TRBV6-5 CASSRKGGEQYF
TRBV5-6 CASSITLRDTEAFF
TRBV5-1 CASSGGYRVYEQYF
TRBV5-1 CASSRKTGWNTEAFF
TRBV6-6 CASNLLGRNQPQHF
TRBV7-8 CASSLETSGGEYNEQFF
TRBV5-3 CARSTRTVNYGYTF